This T cell receptor (beta chain) was captured by sequencing in a study of blood T cell repertoires in COVID-19 (dated by TCRdb to about 2020). In terms of the full investigation: Collaborator samples came from the United States, Italy and Spain and covered acute and convalescent phases of COVID-19. Samples were obtained from the ongoing ImmuneRACE study (first 160 participants) and from 1,254 subjects provided by 6 global collaborators. Where HLA class I and class II types were available, the types were taken from metadata supplied by the sample provider, not from assay-based typing. A de-identified subject ID, COVID-19 status, age in years and sex were almost always included in the sample metadata. The material from the prospective study consisted of cDNA or gDNA derived from T cells, B-cell-depleted T cells, or PBMCs. A freely available public database, intended as a resource for researchers studying the immune response to SARS-CoV-2, is where the repertoires were released. Subjects who had been exposed to COVID-19, were actively infected with it, or had recovered from it provided the deeply sampled blood TCRbeta repertoires that made up the dataset.

The immunoSEQ Assay, a bias-controlled multiplex PCR, was used to amplify TCRbeta CDR3 regions from genomic DNA. The study's processing was this. Within the assay, amplification of reference gene primers was used to estimate how many nucleated cells each sample contained. To quantify the absolute abundance of each unique TCRbeta CDR3 rearrangement, sequence reads were collapsed and filtered. For each sample, productive Simpson clonality was calculated as the square root of Simpson's diversity index across productive rearrangements. TCRdb provides this immuneACCESS table in a form limited to in-frame rearrangements. Some clones are lacking; in checked studies, under half of them reflect an unresolved V gene, and why the rest are absent is not known. The V and J calls and the clone size are those of that table, but D and trimming were determined from the DNA. This sample comprises some 180,000 clones, under 90% of them detected only once. Under 8.5% of the sample comes from the top ten.

About this clone: Its antigen is currently not known. No base-level quality is on record; no much larger clone is a single base apart.

The collaborating institutions used their own protocols to collect whole blood in K2EDTA tubes. Collaborator samples were shipped for TCRbeta analysis as frozen whole blood, isolated PBMCs, or DNA extracted from either sample type. On the study overall, not on this receptor specifically: The amount of clinical and demographic metadata varied by source and participant and was provided uncurated.

The CDR1 and CDR2 encoded by the germline V gene are SGHRS and YFSETQ. There are 17 amino acids in the CDR3, from cysteine to phenylalanine inclusive. Of all the DNA, just the CDR3 is kept, 51 bases in frame from base 1. The germline ends are 13 bases apart after V is trimmed by 0 bases and J by 1 base. The receptor's source is a human donor in a cohort sampled during active COVID-19. The chain uses TRBV5-1 and TRBJ2-2; a tentative D match to TRBD1 spans 6 bases. What was sequenced was peripheral blood. CDR3 region: CASSLGFGRGNTGELFF. Here is the DNA: TGCGCCAGCAGCTTGGGATTCGGCAGGGGGAACACCGGGGAGCTGTTTTTT. Joined to the reference TRBV5-1 and TRBJ2-2 proteins, this CDR3 gives the full variable domain: KAGVTQTPRYLIKTRGQQVTLSCSPISGHRSVSWYQQTPGQGLQFLFEYFSETQRNKGNFPGRFSGRQFSNSRSEMNVSTLELGDSALYLCASSLGFGRGNTGELFFGEGSRLTVL.